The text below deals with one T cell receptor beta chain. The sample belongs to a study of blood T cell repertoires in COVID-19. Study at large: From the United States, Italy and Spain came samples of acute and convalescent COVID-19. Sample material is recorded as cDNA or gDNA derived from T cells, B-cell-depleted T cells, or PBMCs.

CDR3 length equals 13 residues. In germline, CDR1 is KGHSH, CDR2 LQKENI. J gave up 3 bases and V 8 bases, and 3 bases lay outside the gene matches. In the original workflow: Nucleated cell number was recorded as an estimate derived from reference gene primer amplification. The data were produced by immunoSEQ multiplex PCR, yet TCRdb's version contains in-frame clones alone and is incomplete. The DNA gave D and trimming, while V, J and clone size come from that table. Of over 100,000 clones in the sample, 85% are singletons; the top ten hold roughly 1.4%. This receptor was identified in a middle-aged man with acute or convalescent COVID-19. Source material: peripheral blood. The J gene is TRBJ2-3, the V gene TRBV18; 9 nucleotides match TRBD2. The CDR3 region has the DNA TGTGCCAGCCGACTAGCGGTGACAGATACGCAGTATTTT. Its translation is CASRLAVTDTQYF.